A single sample is the source of the 25 T cell receptor beta chains below, sequenced in a study of blood T cell repertoires in COVID-19. Produced via immunoSEQ multiplex PCR; TCRdb's table is partial and in-frame only. The repertoire holds about 82,000 clones, with 80% as singletons. Sequencing used peripheral blood. Every receptor here comes from a middle-aged woman with active or convalescent COVID-19.

The CDR3 DNA follows: TGTGCCAGCAGCGTAGCTTGGTCGGGCACTGAAGCTTTCTTT. As protein: CASSVAWSGTEAFF. The rearrangement uses TRBV9 and TRBJ1-1; no definite D call. The CDR3 spans 14 residues. With 0 bases removed from V and 4 bases from J, the gap between germline ends came to 10 bases. Germline assignment: CDR1 SGDLS and CDR2 YYNGEE.

This clone was counted between two and nine times. The gene calls are TRBV18 and TRBJ1-5; 7 bases agree with TRBD1. Looked up from germline, CDR1 is KGHSH and CDR2 is LQKENI. This CDR3 has 16 residues. V lost 1 base to trimming and J lost 2 bases; unmatched junction nucleotides: 5. The CDR3 nucleotides read TGTGCCAGCTCACCACAGGGGGCTATTCGCAATCAGCCCCAGCATTTT. Its protein is CASSPQGAIRNQPQHF.

The chain uses TRBV7-9 and TRBJ2-7, with TRBD1 identical over 8 bases. The germline gives CDR1 SEHNR, CDR2 FQNEAQ (reference sequence). V gave up 11 bases and J gave up 1 base; unmatched junction bases: 16. The CDR3 contains 16 residues. Written as DNA, the CDR3 is TGTGCCGGATCGCAGTACGGGACAGGAGATTCCTACGAGCAGTACTTC. This gives the protein CAGSQYGTGDSYEQYF.

This chain links TRBV10-3 with TRBJ1-1, with TRBD1 identical over 8 bases. This CDR3 is built from 15 residues. Germline values: CDR1 ENHRY, CDR2 SYGVKD. J was trimmed by 5 bases and V by 2 bases; bases with no gene match: 7. Here the CDR3 reads CAISEGQGGKTEAFF. The CDR3 DNA is TGTGCCATCAGTGAGGGACAGGGCGGTAAGACTGAAGCTTTCTTT.

V and J are TRBV15 and TRBJ2-7; 12 bases line up with TRBD2. V gave up 1 base and J gave up 2 bases; unmatched junction bases: 6. Germline V gene data show CDR1 as LNHNV and CDR2 as YYDKDF (reference sequence). CDR3 length: 17 residues. The CDR3 DNA reads as TGTGCCACCAGCAGAGCCCCCCGGACTAGCGGGACCTACGAGCAGTACTTC. This sequence encodes CATSRAPRTSGTYEQYF.

This chain joins TRBV28 and TRBJ2-5; D perhaps matches TRBD1 (6 bases). The CDR3 has 13 residues. The V gene lost 2 bases and the J gene lost 5 bases, with 9 bases spanning the gap. Germline values: CDR1 MDHEN, CDR2 SYDVKM. CDR3 coding DNA: TGTGCCAGCAGTTTACGAACAGGGGAGACCCAGTACTTC. It is translated as CASSLRTGETQYF.

The gene calls are TRBV11-3 and TRBJ2-2, with 9 bases fitting TRBD2. V lost 2 bases to trimming and J lost 2 bases; unmatched junction nucleotides: 3. The CDR3 consists of 16 residues. The germline CDR1 and CDR2 sequences are SGHNT and YENEEA. CDR3 nucleotides: TGTGCCAGCAGCTTAAGGACTAGCGTCAACACCGGGGAGCTGTTTTTT. It is translated as CASSLRTSVNTGELFF.

With respect to this clone: Other nucleotide sequences in the sample specify the same CDR3. This chain links TRBV4-3 with TRBJ2-2; D might be TRBD1 (7 bases). The CDR3 length is 17 residues. From germline, CDR1 is LGHNA and CDR2 YSLEER. Trimming removed 1 base at V and 0 bases at J, with 12 bases between. The CDR3 nucleotides read TGCGCCAGCAGCCAAGCCGGCGGGACAGCGAACACCGGGGAGCTGTTTTTT. The encoded protein is CASSQAGGTANTGELFF.

The CDR3 sequence: CASWSGGIGETQYF. As DNA, the CDR3 is TGTGCCAGCTGGAGCGGGGGGATAGGGGAGACCCAGTACTTC. The J gene is TRBJ2-5, the V gene TRBV6-6; the match to TRBD2 covers 9 bases. After removal of 8 bases from V and 5 bases from J, the junction contained 9 bases not matched to a gene. The CDR3 sequence is 14 residues long. CDR1 is MNHNY and CDR2 is SVGAGI in the germline V gene (reference sequence).

This chain links TRBV27 with TRBJ1-1; D unclear. V lost 5 bases and J lost 11, with 18 bases in between. The CDR3 is 13 residues long. Germline V gene lookup returns CDR1 MNHEY and CDR2 SMNVEV (reference sequence). In nucleotides, the CDR3 is TGTGCCAGCAGTCCCGTCGGGATTGCTGGGGCTTTCTTT. Translating it yields CASSPVGIAGAFF.

This rearrangement joins TRBV18 to TRBJ2-1; 7 bases fit TRBD2. The CDR3 consists of 14 residues. V lost 6 bases to trimming and J lost 3 bases; unmatched junction nucleotides: 5. Looked up from germline, CDR1 is KGHSH and CDR2 is LQKENI. The CDR3, as DNA: TGTGCCAGCTCGACGGGGAGGGACTACAATGAGCAGTTCTTC. It is translated as CASSTGRDYNEQFF.

This clone is a singleton in its sample. This sequence joins TRBV5-4 and TRBJ2-7; D uncertain. The CDR3 is made up of 14 amino acids. The germline V and J ends were trimmed by 4 bases and 2 bases, with 13 bases remaining between them. Germline CDR1 and CDR2: SGHNT and YYREEE (reference sequence). The CDR3 here is CASSGPSRPYEQYF. The CDR3 DNA sequence: TGTGCCAGCAGCGGCCCTTCCAGGCCCTACGAGCAGTACTTC.

V usage is TRBV5-6 and J usage is TRBJ2-4, with 8 bases identical to TRBD1. J lost 1 base, V lost 7 bases, and 4 bases had no gene match. Per the germline V gene, CDR1 is SGHDT and CDR2 is YYEEEE. This CDR3 is built from 14 residues. CDR3 bases: TGTGCCAGCGGGCGGACAGGGGCCAAAAACATTCAGTACTTC. It specifies CASGRTGAKNIQYF.

The chain uses TRBV6-1 and TRBJ2-7; D is unclear. CDR1 and CDR2 from the germline V gene are MNHNS and SASEGT. The V end was cut by 0 bases, the J end by 0 bases, with 6 bases between. The CDR3 has 14 residues. DNA for the CDR3: TGTGCCAGCAGTGAAGCGTTCCACTCCTACGAGCAGTACTTC. Translating gives CASSEAFHSYEQYF.

The chain joins TRBV3-1 (or the pseudogene TRBV3-2) to TRBJ2-7; D might be TRBD2 (5 bases). CDR3 length: 14 amino acids. Trimming took 4 bases from V and 7 from J, leaving 17 bases between them. The germline V gene encodes CDR1 LGHDT and CDR2 YNNKEL (reference sequence). CDR3 loop: CASSPIGGIREQYF. DNA of the CDR3: TGTGCCAGCAGCCCCATAGGAGGCATTAGAGAGCAGTACTTC.

The chain links TRBV30 to TRBJ1-2, with TRBD1 identical over 8 bases. V lost 3 bases and J lost 4; bases outside the gene matches: 4. This CDR3 spans 13 amino acids. Germline CDR1 GTSNPN, CDR2 SVGIG (reference sequence). The CDR3 reads CAWSHRGAYGYTF. The CDR3 DNA reads TGTGCCTGGAGCCACAGGGGGGCCTATGGCTACACCTTC.

The V call is TRBV21-1, the J call TRBJ2-5; TRBD2, as called in the table, went unchecked against the DNA. TRBV21-1 is a recognized pseudogene. There are 21 residues in the CDR3. DNA of the CDR3: TGTGCCAGCAGCAAAGGGTTGGGACTAGCGGGGGGGCTTGGGCCCCAAGAGACCCAGTACTTC. It yields the protein CASSKGLGLAGGLGPQETQYF.

The CDR3 DNA reads TGTGCCAGCAGCCCACCGAGCTCTGGAAACACCATATATTTT. It translates to CASSPPSSGNTIYF. The chain joins TRBV9 to TRBJ1-3; D unresolved. Trimming took off 4 bases at V and 0 bases at J, with 8 bases between the two ends. The CDR3 has 14 residues. Germline V lookup: CDR1 SGDLS, CDR2 YYNGEE.

This rearrangement joins TRBV20-1 to TRBJ1-2; tentative D call: TRBD1 (6 bases). The V gene lost 3 bases and the J gene lost 4 bases, with 18 bases spanning the gap. There are 15 residues in the CDR3. CDR1 is DFQATT and CDR2 is SNEGSKA in the germline V gene (reference sequence). The CDR3 is CSASPSGANGYGYTF. The CDR3 DNA sequence: TGCAGTGCTAGTCCCTCAGGGGCGAATGGCTATGGCTACACCTTC.

The rearrangement links TRBV7-9 to TRBJ2-5; D is perhaps TRBD1 (5 bases). V was clipped by 5 bases and J by 7 bases, with 11 bases between them. CDR3 length: 12 amino acids. Per the germline V gene, CDR1 is SEHNR and CDR2 is FQNEAQ (reference sequence). The CDR3: CASSLGRGTQYF. In DNA, the CDR3 is TGTGCCAGCAGCCTCGGAAGGGGGACCCAGTACTTC.

V gene TRBV19 combines with J gene TRBJ2-7; 7 bases match TRBD1. The V and J ends lost 7 bases and 2 bases, in that order; junction bases with no gene match: 11. The CDR3 is made up of 15 amino acids. Per germline, CDR1 LNHDA and CDR2 SQIVND (reference sequence). CDR3: CASKLTSGTAYEQYF. The CDR3 DNA follows: TGTGCCAGTAAGCTTACCTCCGGGACAGCCTACGAGCAGTACTTC. The variable domain in full, with the rest retrieved from reference TRBV19 and TRBJ2-7, is DGGITQSPKYLFRKEGQNVTLSCEQNLNHDAMYWYRQDPGQGLRLIYYSQIVNDFQKGDIAEGYSVSREKKESFPLTVTSAQKNPTAFYLCASKLTSGTAYEQYFGPGTRLTVT.

A note on this clone: This sample also contains other DNA sequences that code for the same CDR3. The chain combines TRBV5-1 with TRBJ2-7, with 9 positions matching TRBD1. V shed 1 base and J 3 bases; nucleotides not matched to a gene: 2. CDR3 length: 14 residues. Germline V gene data show CDR1 as SGHRS and CDR2 as YFSETQ. CDR3 sequence (DNA): TGCGCCAGCAGCTTGTGGACAGGGGACTACGAGCAGTACTTC. This translates into CASSLWTGDYEQYF. The full variable domain, its missing parts supplied by reference TRBV5-1 and TRBJ2-7, is KAGVTQTPRYLIKTRGQQVTLSCSPISGHRSVSWYQQTPGQGLQFLFEYFSETQRNKGNFPGRFSGRQFSNSRSEMNVSTLELGDSALYLCASSLWTGDYEQYFGPGTRLTVT.

This clone was seen only once. The chain has TRBV5-1 and TRBJ1-1, with D perhaps TRBD1 (5 bases). The CDR3 is made up of 17 amino acids. Germline V CDR1 and CDR2: SGHRS, YFSETQ. V lost 0 bases and J 4 bases, leaving 19 bases between the germline ends. This CDR3 reads CASSLEGAGTWGTEAFF. The CDR3 DNA reads as TGCGCCAGCAGCTTGGAGGGTGCGGGGACGTGGGGCACTGAAGCTTTCTTT.

The chain joins TRBV4-3 to TRBJ2-2, with a possible D match to TRBD2 (6 bases). The germline V gene has CDR1 LGHNA and CDR2 YSLEER. Trimming removed 0 bases at V and 2 bases at J, with 13 bases between. CDR3 length equals 17 residues. This chain's CDR3 is CASSQEGGQGNTGELFF. The CDR3 DNA is TGCGCCAGCAGCCAAGAGGGGGGTCAGGGAAACACCGGGGAGCTGTTTTTT.

The chain has TRBV2 and TRBJ1-1; D not certain. The V gene's germline CDR1 is SNHLY and CDR2 FYNNEI. V was trimmed by 6 bases and J by 0 bases, leaving 8 bases between them. This CDR3 region has 13 residues. The CDR3 DNA sequence: TGTGCCAGCAGGGCCCAGGTGAACACTGAAGCTTTCTTT. It encodes CASRAQVNTEAFF.